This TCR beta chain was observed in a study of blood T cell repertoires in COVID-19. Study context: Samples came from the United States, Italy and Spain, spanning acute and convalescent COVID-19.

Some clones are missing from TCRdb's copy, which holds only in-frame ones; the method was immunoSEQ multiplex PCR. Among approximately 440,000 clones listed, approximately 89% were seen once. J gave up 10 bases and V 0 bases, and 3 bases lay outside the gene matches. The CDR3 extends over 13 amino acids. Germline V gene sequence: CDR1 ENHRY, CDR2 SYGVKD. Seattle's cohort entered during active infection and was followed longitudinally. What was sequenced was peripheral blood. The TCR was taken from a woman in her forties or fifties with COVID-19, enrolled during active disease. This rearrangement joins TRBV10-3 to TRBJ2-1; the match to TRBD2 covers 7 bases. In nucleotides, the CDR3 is TGTGCCATCAGTGAGTCGCTAGCGGACGAGCAGTTCTTC. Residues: CAISESLADEQFF.